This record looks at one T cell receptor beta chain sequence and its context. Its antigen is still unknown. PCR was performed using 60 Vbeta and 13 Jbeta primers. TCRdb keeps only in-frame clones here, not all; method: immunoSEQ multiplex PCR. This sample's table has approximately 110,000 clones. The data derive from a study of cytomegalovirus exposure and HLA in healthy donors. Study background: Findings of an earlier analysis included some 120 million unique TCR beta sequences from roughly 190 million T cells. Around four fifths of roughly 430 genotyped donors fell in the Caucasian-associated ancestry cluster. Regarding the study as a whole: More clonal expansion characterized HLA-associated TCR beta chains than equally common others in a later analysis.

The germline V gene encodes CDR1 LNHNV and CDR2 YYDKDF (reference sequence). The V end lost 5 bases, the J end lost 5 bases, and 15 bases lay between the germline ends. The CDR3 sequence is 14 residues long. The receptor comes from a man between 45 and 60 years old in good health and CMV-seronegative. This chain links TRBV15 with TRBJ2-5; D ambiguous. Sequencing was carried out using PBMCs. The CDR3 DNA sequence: TGTGCCACCAGCGATGTCTCGGGTGGGGAGACCCAGTACTTC. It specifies CATSDVSGGETQYF.